The clone carrying this TCR beta chain showed up just once. Its target is not known. Some clones are missing from TCRdb's copy, which holds only in-frame ones; the method was immunoSEQ multiplex PCR. This table holds 20,000 to 30,000 clones, roughly four fifths found once. The data stem from a study of T cells in narcolepsy. About the study: Healthy controls were enrolled alongside patients with narcolepsy type 1 or type 2.

Study results and caveats: Some memory CD4+ repertoires had no autoreactive clone sequences. Blood of same and different patients, but not healthy controls, reportedly held recurring autoreactive clonotypes.

V shed 4 bases, J shed 0 bases, and the junction held 6 bases outside the gene matches. CDR3 size: 16 residues. Germline loops: CDR1 SGDLS, CDR2 YYNGEE. The rearrangement uses TRBV9 and TRBJ2-1, with 8 positions matching TRBD1. Sequencing used memory (CD45RA-) CD4+ T cells from blood. The sequence was obtained from a human donor in good health. The CDR3 sequence is CASSPRDRRSYNEQFF. CDR3 bases: TGTGCCAGCAGCCCCCGGGACAGGCGCTCCTACAATGAGCAGTTCTTC.